Each of the 27 T cell receptor beta chains below was sequenced from the same sample in a study of blood T cell repertoires in COVID-19. Profiled with immunoSEQ multiplex PCR; TCRdb holds only in-frame clones, not every one. The sample yields about 190,000 clones, 80% to 85% seen once. The material sequenced was peripheral blood. These receptors all stem from a woman aged 80 or over with COVID-19, enrolled during active disease.

The chain links TRBV5-1 to TRBJ2-5; TRBD1 aligns across 9 bases. Germline V gives CDR1 SGHRS, CDR2 YFSETQ. This CDR3 comprises 18 residues. The ends lost 0 bases at V and 2 bases at J; junction bases unmatched: 11. This CDR3 is CASSLVVGTGRWQETQYF. Here the CDR3 DNA reads TGCGCCAGCAGCTTGGTAGTCGGGACAGGGAGATGGCAAGAGACCCAGTACTTC.

The chain links TRBV19 to TRBJ2-1, with D possibly matching TRBD2 (7 bases). The germline gives CDR1 LNHDA, CDR2 SQIVND (reference sequence). Trimming left V 7 bases short and J 5 bases short, with 18 bases between. The CDR3 loop spans 15 amino acids. CDR3: CASTPRRGANNEQFF. The CDR3, as DNA: TGTGCCAGTACTCCCCGCCGGGGGGCAAACAATGAGCAGTTCTTC.

This clone was seen only a few times. The gene calls are TRBV12-3 or TRBV12-4 and TRBJ1-1; possible D gene TRBD1, 6 bases. CDR3 length: 13 residues. Trimming took off 3 bases at V and 8 bases at J, with 13 bases between the two ends. The CDR3 coding sequence is TGTGCCAGCAGTTTTTCTGGGGGCCGGGAAGCTTTCTTT. Translated, it gives CASSFSGGREAFF.

This sequence joins TRBV3-1 (or the pseudogene TRBV3-2) and TRBJ2-2; no definite D call. Trimming cost V 1 base and J 1 base, with 4 bases left between them. Germline CDR1 LGHDT, CDR2 YNNKEL (reference sequence). This CDR3 comprises 14 residues. The CDR3 region is CASSQVRNTGELFF. CDR3 nucleotides: TGTGCCAGCAGCCAAGTGAGGAACACCGGGGAGCTGTTTTTT.

The chain employs TRBV11-3 and TRBJ2-2, with TRBD2 as a possible D gene (5 bases). V lost 4 bases, J lost 6 bases, and 15 bases lay in between. In germline, CDR1 is SGHNT, CDR2 YENEEA. The CDR3 extends over 15 amino acids. In DNA, the CDR3 is TGTGCCAGCAGCTCGGGCGGACTCACCTCCGGGGAGCTGTTTTTT. Residues: CASSSGGLTSGELFF.

This sequence joins TRBV28 and TRBJ2-2; TRBD2 aligns across 10 bases. Germline CDR1 is MDHEN and CDR2 is SYDVKM. V was pared by 6 bases and J by 9 bases, with 10 bases of the junction left unmatched. The CDR3 totals 15 residues. CDR3 in DNA: TGTGCCAGCAGATGGATAGCGGGAGGTCCGCGGGAGCTGTTTTTT. Translated, it gives CASRWIAGGPRELFF.

This chain links TRBV4-2 with TRBJ2-2; the D gene is possibly TRBD1 (6 bases). V was pared by 2 bases and J by 3 bases, with 16 bases between. Germline assignment: CDR1 LGHNA and CDR2 YNFKEQ. This CDR3 comprises 17 residues. Here the CDR3 DNA reads TGTGCCAGCAGCCAATTCGGACAGCCATCCTACACCGGGGAGCTGTTTTTT. Its translation is CASSQFGQPSYTGELFF.

CDR3 protein: CASGRQGGSNQPQHF. In nucleotides, the CDR3 is TGTGCTAGTGGCCGACAGGGGGGTAGCAATCAGCCCCAGCATTTT. The chain carries TRBV12-5 and TRBJ1-5, with 9 positions matching TRBD1. J gave up 0 bases and V 6 bases, and 3 bases lay outside the gene matches. This CDR3 region has 15 residues. Germline lookup yields CDR1 LGHNT and CDR2 FRNRAP. The variable domain in full, with the rest retrieved from reference TRBV12-5 and TRBJ1-5, is DARVTQTPRHKVTEMGQEVTMRCQPILGHNTVFWYRQTMMQGLELLAYFRNRAPLDDSGMPKDRFSAEMPDATLATLKIQPSEPRDSAVYFCASGRQGGSNQPQHFGDGTRLSIL.

The chain employs TRBV4-1 and TRBJ2-3; TRBD1 matches 10 bases. Germline-derived CDR1 and CDR2 are MGHRA and YSYEKL. The junction had 3 bases not matched to a gene; V was cut back by 3 bases and J by 0 bases. The CDR3 is made up of 16 amino acids. CDR3 in DNA: TGCGCCAGCAGCCAGGGACAGGGGTCAAGCACAGATACGCAGTATTTT. It specifies CASSQGQGSSTDTQYF.

V gene TRBV5-5 combines with J gene TRBJ2-2; D ambiguous. The CDR3 loop spans 14 amino acids. V lost 0 bases and J 1 base, leaving 4 bases between the germline ends. The germline gives CDR1 SGHKS, CDR2 YYEKEE (reference sequence). The CDR3 nucleotides are TGTGCCAGCAGCTTGGGGAGGAACACCGGGGAGCTGTTTTTT. This sequence encodes CASSLGRNTGELFF. The complete variable domain, with remaining parts taken from reference TRBV5-5 and TRBJ2-2, reads DAGVTQSPTHLIKTRGQQVTLRCSPISGHKSVSWYQQVLGQGPQFIFQYYEKEERGRGNFPDRFSARQFPNYSSELNVNALLLGDSALYLCASSLGRNTGELFFGEGSRLTVL.

The chain employs TRBV12-5 and TRBJ2-5; TRBD1 matches 10 bases. This CDR3 has 16 residues. Unmatched junction bases numbered 9, after V lost 5 bases and J lost 3 bases. Per germline, CDR1 LGHNT and CDR2 FRNRAP. CDR3 sequence (DNA): TGTGCTAGTGGTACTGGGACAGGGGTTCCCGAAGAGACCCAGTACTTC. This translates into CASGTGTGVPEETQYF.

This rearrangement joins TRBV6-5 to TRBJ1-5; D remains ambiguous. Germline V gene data show CDR1 as MNHEY and CDR2 as SVGAGI. The V end lost 7 bases, the J end lost 3 bases, and 13 bases lay between the germline ends. The CDR3 has 14 residues. DNA of the CDR3: TGTGCCAGCACAGACAACAACTTCAATCAGCCCCAGCATTTT. Translating it yields CASTDNNFNQPQHF.

The genes are TRBV10-3 and TRBJ2-3, with a tentative D call TRBD2 (5 bases). This CDR3 is built from 11 residues. Germline assignment: CDR1 ENHRY and CDR2 SYGVKD. V lost 10 bases to trimming and J lost 5 bases, with 10 bases between them. The CDR3 sequence is CATELGDTQYF. CDR3 DNA: TGTGCCACCGAACTAGGAGATACGCAGTATTTT.

The chain is built from TRBV5-1 and TRBJ2-1; TRBD1 might be the D (5 bases). Germline V gene sequence: CDR1 SGHRS, CDR2 YFSETQ. The CDR3 totals 14 residues. The V gene lost 1 base and the J gene lost 4 bases, with 9 bases spanning the gap. The CDR3 here is CASSLSSGYNEQFF. For the CDR3, the DNA is TGCGCCAGCAGCTTGTCCTCAGGGTACAATGAGCAGTTCTTC.

The chain couples TRBV5-5 to TRBJ2-1; 12 positions match TRBD2. CDR1 SGHKS and CDR2 YYEKEE come from the germline V gene (reference sequence). V lost 4 bases, J lost 9 bases, and 11 bases stayed unmatched. This CDR3 region has 16 residues. Here the CDR3 DNA reads TGTGCCAGCAGCCCCCTCAGGACTAGCGGGAATGGTGAGCAGTTCTTC. This sequence encodes CASSPLRTSGNGEQFF.

Points on this clone: One junction end does not reproduce the germline sequence, and a read error may be involved. The chain joins TRBV7-7 to TRBJ2-3; D might be TRBD1 (5 bases). The germline V gene encodes CDR1 SSHAT and CDR2 FNYEAQ (reference sequence). This CDR3 is 15 amino acids long. The CDR3 loop reads CASSPSKGRGDTQYF. The CDR3, as DNA: TGTGCTAGCAGCCCCTCGAAGGGGCGAGGAGATACGCAGTATTTT.

The chain employs TRBV3-1 (or the pseudogene TRBV3-2) and TRBJ2-3; perhaps TRBD1 as D (6 bases). CDR3 length: 14 residues. Germline V gives CDR1 LGHDT, CDR2 YNNKEL (reference sequence). V was trimmed by 4 bases and J by 3 bases, leaving 11 bases between them. CDR3 amino acids: CASSLRQATDTQYF. CDR3 sequence (DNA): TGTGCCAGCAGCCTGCGACAGGCTACAGATACGCAGTATTTT.

This chain uses TRBV5-8 with TRBJ1-4; D ambiguous. V was cut by 3 bases and J by 8 bases, with 8 bases left in between. Germline V gives CDR1 SGHTS, CDR2 YDEGEE. This CDR3 is built from 12 residues. In DNA, the CDR3 is TGTGCCAGCAGCTCTTCGGGGGAAAAACTGTTTTTT. It translates to CASSSSGEKLFF.

The chain has TRBV5-1 and TRBJ2-7, with 9 bases fitting TRBD1. CDR3 length equals 15 residues. CDR1 is SGHRS and CDR2 is YFSETQ in the germline V gene. J was trimmed by 5 bases and V by 0 bases; bases with no gene match: 6. The CDR3 DNA sequence: TGCGCCAGCAGCTTGGGTGGGACAGGGTTCAACGAGCAGTACTTC. Translated, it gives CASSLGGTGFNEQYF. The entire variable domain, with the rest obtained from reference TRBV5-1 and TRBJ2-7, is as follows: KAGVTQTPRYLIKTRGQQVTLSCSPISGHRSVSWYQQTPGQGLQFLFEYFSETQRNKGNFPGRFSGRQFSNSRSEMNVSTLELGDSALYLCASSLGGTGFNEQYFGPGTRLTVT.

This clone was seen only once. The chain recombines TRBV14 with TRBJ1-3; D may be TRBD1 (6 bases). The germline gives CDR1 SGHDN, CDR2 FVKESK. Deletions cut 1 base from V and 10 bases from J, with 11 bases between. The CDR3 runs 13 residues. The CDR3 DNA follows: TGTGCCAGCAGCCAAGGACAGGCCGCTACCATATATTTT. Protein product: CASSQGQAATIYF.

CDR3 residues: CASSFAGNDYGYTF. In nucleotides, the CDR3 is TGTGCCAGCAGCTTCGCGGGAAATGACTATGGCTACACCTTC. This chain joins TRBV5-8 and TRBJ1-2; D gene ambiguous. CDR3 length: 14 amino acids. Trimming cost V 2 bases and J 3 bases, with 11 bases left between them. CDR1 is SGHTS and CDR2 is YDEGEE in the germline V gene.

The chain is built from TRBV7-3 and TRBJ1-1; maybe TRBD1 (5 bases). CDR1 and CDR2 from the germline V gene are SGHTA and FQGTGA. The CDR3 consists of 16 residues. Trimming took 1 base from V and 0 from J, leaving 12 bases between them. CDR3 bases: TGTGCCAGCAGCTTAATAGGGGTACATATGAACACTGAAGCTTTCTTT. Encoded protein: CASSLIGVHMNTEAFF.

The CDR3 nucleotides are TGTGCCAGCAGCTCTGATACCCGACAGGAAAAACTGTTTTTT. Translation: CASSSDTRQEKLFF. The chain combines TRBV5-6 with TRBJ1-4; the D gene is possibly TRBD1 (5 bases). Germline V gene data show CDR1 as SGHDT and CDR2 as YYEEEE. The ends were cut back, 3 bases at V and 8 bases at J, with 14 bases in the middle. CDR3 length: 14 amino acids.

V usage is TRBV19 and J usage is TRBJ1-2; 9 bases fit TRBD1. The ends lost 9 bases at V and 7 bases at J; junction bases unmatched: 9. The CDR3 extends over 13 amino acids. Germline lookup yields CDR1 LNHDA and CDR2 SQIVND (reference sequence). CDR3 sequence (DNA): TGTGCCAGCCAGGACAGGGGAGGTGGTGGCTACACCTTC. Its protein is CASQDRGGGGYTF. Supplemented by reference TRBV19 and TRBJ1-2, the full variable domain reads DGGITQSPKYLFRKEGQNVTLSCEQNLNHDAMYWYRQDPGQGLRLIYYSQIVNDFQKGDIAEGYSVSREKKESFPLTVTSAQKNPTAFYLCASQDRGGGGYTFGSGTRLTVV.

V is TRBV2 and J is TRBJ2-3, with D perhaps matching TRBD2 (6 bases). The V and J ends lost 1 base and 10 bases respectively, with 15 bases between them. Germline CDR1 and CDR2: SNHLY and FYNNEI. The CDR3 spans 14 residues. The DNA for the CDR3 is TGTGCCAGCAGTGAAGTTAGCGGCGGGATCTCGCAGTATTTT. This gives the protein CASSEVSGGISQYF.

The chain combines TRBV20-1 with TRBJ1-4; 8 bases are a match to TRBD1. Germline lookup yields CDR1 DFQATT and CDR2 SNEGSKA (reference sequence). J gave up 4 bases and V 5 bases, and 6 bases lay outside the gene matches. CDR3 length: 14 residues. CDR3 bases: TGCAGTGCTGGTGACAGGGGAGATAATGAAAAACTGTTTTTT. Amino acid sequence: CSAGDRGDNEKLFF.

This sequence joins TRBV6-6 and TRBJ2-3; 7 bases match TRBD2. The CDR3 runs 16 residues. CDR1 and CDR2 from the germline V gene are MNHNY and SVGAGI (reference sequence). V lost 2 bases, J lost 5 bases, and 10 bases stayed unmatched. CDR3 sequence reads: CASSYGGAGMGDTQYF. The CDR3 bases are TGTGCCAGCAGTTACGGAGGAGCGGGAATGGGAGATACGCAGTATTTT.